Below, one T cell receptor beta chain is given with its context. The antigen is unknown. The data originate from a study of cytomegalovirus exposure and HLA in healthy donors. The study's findings and limits: Later analysis identified a missense DCLRE1C variant that was linked to TCR beta V- and J-gene trimming. Researchers counted around 160 TCR beta chains as cytomegalovirus-associated.

Amplification used 60 Vbeta primers and 13 Jbeta primers. The repertoire was sequenced with immunoSEQ multiplex PCR; TCRdb's copy has only in-frame clones and lacks some. The ten most abundant clones cover 12% of a sample with under 60,000 clones. The V gene's germline CDR1 is KGHSH and CDR2 LQKENI. The ends were cut back, 1 base at V and 4 bases at J, with 7 bases in the middle. There are 14 residues in the CDR3. Input material: PBMCs. The sequence was obtained from a woman aged 30 to 39 in good health and CMV-seropositive. The V gene is TRBV18, the J gene TRBJ2-2, with D unresolved. The DNA for the CDR3 is TGTGCCAGCTCACCACGGCTTCTCACCGGGGAGCTGTTTTTT. It is translated as CASSPRLLTGELFF.